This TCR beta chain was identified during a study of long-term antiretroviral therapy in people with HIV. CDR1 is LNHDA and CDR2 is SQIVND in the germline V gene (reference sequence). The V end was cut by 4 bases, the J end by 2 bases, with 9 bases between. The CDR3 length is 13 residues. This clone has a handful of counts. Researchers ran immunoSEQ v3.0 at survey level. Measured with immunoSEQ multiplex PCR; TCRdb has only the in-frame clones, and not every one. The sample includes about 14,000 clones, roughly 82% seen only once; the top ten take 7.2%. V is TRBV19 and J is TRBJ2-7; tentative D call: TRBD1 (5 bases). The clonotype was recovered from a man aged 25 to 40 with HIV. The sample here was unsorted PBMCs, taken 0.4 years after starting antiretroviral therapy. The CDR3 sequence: CASSTTATYEQYF. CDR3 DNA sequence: TGTGCCAGTAGTACGACAGCTACCTACGAGCAGTACTTC.